Shown below are 27 T cell receptor beta chains from a single sample sequenced in a study of beta chain features in type 1 diabetes. The whole isolated RNA underwent reverse transcription, so sequencing captured expressed TCRB transcripts. Sequencing was performed with immunoSEQ multiplex PCR; in TCRdb, only in-frame clones are kept and a portion is missing. The sample yields around 240,000 clones, roughly 9.6% seen once. Sequencing was performed on naive CD4+ T cells from blood. All receptors derive from a woman younger than 35 in good health.

The J gene is TRBJ1-1, the V gene TRBV19; perhaps TRBD1 as D (5 bases). The germline gives CDR1 LNHDA, CDR2 SQIVND (reference sequence). V lost 4 bases to trimming and J lost 5 bases, with 11 bases between them. This CDR3 has 13 amino acids. The CDR3 sequence is CASSTGRSTEAFF. The CDR3, as DNA: TGTGCCAGTAGTACAGGGCGGTCTACTGAAGCTTTCTTT. The full variable domain, with the rest looked up from reference TRBV19 and TRBJ1-1, is DGGITQSPKYLFRKEGQNVTLSCEQNLNHDAMYWYRQDPGQGLRLIYYSQIVNDFQKGDIAEGYSVSREKKESFPLTVTSAQKNPTAFYLCASSTGRSTEAFFGQGTRLTVV.

This clone turned up a few times. The chain employs TRBV23-1 and TRBJ1-3, with D uncertain. TRBV23-1 is treated as an ORF (open reading frame) with a function not yet certain. The V gene lost 3 bases and the J gene lost 0 bases, with 12 bases spanning the gap. The CDR3 length is 16 residues. In DNA form, the CDR3 reads TGCGCCAGCAGTCACGGAGGAGAGTGCTCTGGAAACACCATATATTTT. It translates to CASSHGGECSGNTIYF.

J is TRBJ1-1 and V is TRBV30, with a tentative D call TRBD1 (5 bases). The CDR3 has 14 amino acids. Looked up from germline, CDR1 is GTSNPN and CDR2 is SVGIG (reference sequence). V shed 5 bases and J shed 4 bases, with 17 bases lying between them. The CDR3 sequence: CAWGRDPFPTEAFF. Here the CDR3 DNA reads TGTGCCTGGGGGAGGGACCCTTTTCCCACTGAAGCTTTCTTT.

The chain carries TRBV5-1 and TRBJ2-2; possible D gene TRBD2, 6 bases. CDR3 length: 17 residues. CDR1 is SGHRS, CDR2 YFSETQ, per germline. V was cut by 0 bases and J by 6 bases, with 18 bases left in between. The CDR3 reads CASSLEVVGGVPGELFF. CDR3 in DNA: TGCGCCAGCAGCTTGGAGGTGGTCGGGGGAGTGCCCGGGGAGCTGTTTTTT. The full variable domain, rest sourced from reference TRBV5-1 and TRBJ2-2, is KAGVTQTPRYLIKTRGQQVTLSCSPISGHRSVSWYQQTPGQGLQFLFEYFSETQRNKGNFPGRFSGRQFSNSRSEMNVSTLELGDSALYLCASSLEVVGGVPGELFFGEGSRLTVL.

The chain is built from TRBV5-4 and TRBJ1-1, with D tentatively TRBD1 (6 bases). Germline assignment: CDR1 SGHNT and CDR2 YYREEE (reference sequence). The CDR3 totals 16 residues. Trimming pared 5 bases from V and 4 bases from J, leaving 21 bases between. The CDR3 region is CASSRRGAVIGTEAFF. The CDR3 region has the DNA TGTGCCAGCAGTCGCCGGGGGGCGGTGATTGGCACTGAAGCTTTCTTT.

This clone was observed a few times. V is TRBV6-6 and J is TRBJ2-1, with a weak D call TRBD1 (5 bases). Germline CDR1 MNHNY, CDR2 SVGAGI (reference sequence). The V and J ends lost 8 bases and 1 base respectively, with 9 bases between them. The CDR3 length is 13 residues. CDR3 region: CASGKGSYNEQFF. In DNA form, the CDR3 reads TGTGCCAGCGGTAAGGGGTCCTACAATGAGCAGTTCTTC.

The chain is built from TRBV25-1 and TRBJ2-3, with 9 bases aligning to TRBD2. The germline V gene has CDR1 MGHDK and CDR2 SYGVNS. CDR3 length: 12 residues. The chain's CDR3 is CGVAGDMDTQYF. As DNA, the CDR3 is TGTGGAGTAGCGGGAGATATGGATACGCAGTATTTT.

The chain is built from TRBV5-6 and TRBJ2-2; D is unresolved. Germline values: CDR1 SGHDT, CDR2 YYEEEE. The ends were cut back, 0 bases at V and 7 bases at J, with 13 bases in the middle. CDR3 length: 15 residues. The CDR3 reads CASSLEGSPGGELFF. Here the CDR3 DNA reads TGTGCCAGCAGCTTGGAAGGTAGCCCGGGCGGGGAGCTGTTTTTT.

This clone has more than one count but fewer than ten. This rearrangement joins TRBV5-4 to TRBJ2-1; 9 nucleotides match TRBD2. This CDR3 is 15 amino acids long. In germline, CDR1 is SGHNT, CDR2 YYREEE (reference sequence). V trimming: 3 bases; J trimming: 6 bases; junction bases outside the gene matches: 7. As DNA, the CDR3 is TGTGCCAGCAGCTCCCAGCGGGGGGTTGTCAATGAGCAGTTCTTC. Its protein product is CASSSQRGVVNEQFF.

This clone was counted many times. The chain employs TRBV30 and TRBJ1-1; D may be TRBD1 (6 bases). The germline V gene encodes CDR1 GTSNPN and CDR2 SVGIG (reference sequence). The CDR3 loop spans 12 amino acids. The V end lost 3 bases, the J end lost 6 bases, and 11 bases lay between the germline ends. Here the CDR3 reads CAWRQGTAEAFF. Written as DNA, the CDR3 is TGTGCCTGGAGACAGGGCACGGCTGAAGCTTTCTTT.

The chain couples TRBV18 to TRBJ2-1, with 10 bases identical to TRBD2. CDR3 length equals 18 residues. Germline V gene sequence: CDR1 KGHSH, CDR2 LQKENI. Trimming cost V 2 bases and J 5 bases; bases outside gene matches: 12. The CDR3 DNA sequence: TGTGCCAGCTCACCAGGGCTGCTAGCGGGAGTTGTACACAATGAGCAGTTCTTC. Translating it yields CASSPGLLAGVVHNEQFF.

This clone came up a few times. The rearrangement uses TRBV29-1 and TRBJ1-1; a possible D gene is TRBD1 (6 bases). The ends were cut back, 4 bases at V and 2 bases at J, with 11 bases in the middle. Germline lookup yields CDR1 SQVTM and CDR2 ANQGSEA. CDR3 length equals 13 residues. The CDR3 sequence: CSVAGHPNTEAFF. The CDR3 nucleotides are TGCAGCGTTGCGGGACATCCTAACACTGAAGCTTTCTTT.

The sample holds a few counts of this clone. The chain combines TRBV10-3 with TRBJ1-1; 9 bases are a match to TRBD1. CDR1 is ENHRY and CDR2 is SYGVKD in the germline V gene. V shed 1 base and J 4 bases; nucleotides not matched to a gene: 4. This CDR3 is 15 amino acids long. The CDR3 DNA reads TGTGCCATCAGTGAGTTAGAACAGGGGGCCACTGAAGCTTTCTTT. Translation: CAISELEQGATEAFF.

This clone was recorded a few times. This chain joins TRBV4-1 and TRBJ1-4, with 9 nucleotides matching TRBD1. There are 16 residues in the CDR3. V gave up 4 bases and J gave up 2 bases; unmatched junction bases: 5. Germline values: CDR1 MGHRA, CDR2 YSYEKL. The CDR3 region has the DNA TGCGCCAGCAGCCCGGGACAGGGAGGGACTAATGAAAAACTGTTTTTT. This gives the protein CASSPGQGGTNEKLFF.

In its sample, this clone was seen a few times. The V and J genes are TRBV12-5 and TRBJ2-7; 11 nucleotides agree with TRBD1. The germline gives CDR1 LGHNT, CDR2 FRNRAP. The CDR3 covers 15 residues. Losses at the gene ends were 3 bases for V and 2 bases for J; bases not matched to a gene: 3. The CDR3 nucleotides are TGTGCTAGTGGTTTAGTGGGACAGGGGGCCTACGAGCAGTACTTC. This gives the protein CASGLVGQGAYEQYF.

CDR3 protein: CASSLAGVSTDTQYF. For the CDR3, the DNA is TGCGCCAGCAGCTTGGCCGGGGTGAGCACAGATACGCAGTATTTT. The V call is TRBV5-1, the J call TRBJ2-3, with D perhaps matching TRBD2 (5 bases). With 0 bases removed from V and 0 bases from J, the gap between germline ends came to 8 bases. Per germline, CDR1 SGHRS and CDR2 YFSETQ. This CDR3 is built from 15 residues.

The V gene is TRBV2, the J gene TRBJ1-1; 11 nucleotides match TRBD1. V shed 6 bases and J 5 bases; nucleotides not matched to a gene: 5. Germline lookup yields CDR1 SNHLY and CDR2 FYNNEI. The CDR3 loop spans 14 amino acids. Written as DNA, the CDR3 is TGTGCCAGCAGAGCAGGGACAGGGGGGACTGAAGCTTTCTTT. Its protein product is CASRAGTGGTEAFF. The full variable domain, with the rest looked up from reference TRBV2 and TRBJ1-1, is EPEVTQTPSHQVTQMGQEVILRCVPISNHLYFYWYRQILGQKVEFLVSFYNNEISEKSEIFDDQFSVERPDGSNFTLKIRSTKLEDSAMYFCASRAGTGGTEAFFGQGTRLTVV.

The chain carries TRBV13 and TRBJ2-3; D might be TRBD2 (5 bases). Germline V gives CDR1 PRHDT, CDR2 FYEKMQ (reference sequence). The CDR3 spans 15 residues. The germline V and J ends were trimmed by 1 base and 4 bases, with 12 bases remaining between them. The CDR3 DNA reads TGTGCCAGCAGCTTAGTTCCCGGAGGAGCAGATACGCAGTATTTT. It codes for CASSLVPGGADTQYF.

This clone was seen only a few times. The gene calls are TRBV19 and TRBJ1-2, with a weak D call TRBD1 (6 bases). The CDR3 runs to 12 residues. V gave up 5 bases and J gave up 8 bases, with 12 bases separating them. CDR1 and CDR2 (germline): LNHDA, SQIVND (reference sequence). This CDR3 is CASSPGQQGYTF. In nucleotides, the CDR3 is TGTGCCAGTAGTCCGGGACAACAAGGCTACACCTTC. Full variable domain (outside the CDR3, taken from reference TRBV19 and TRBJ1-2): DGGITQSPKYLFRKEGQNVTLSCEQNLNHDAMYWYRQDPGQGLRLIYYSQIVNDFQKGDIAEGYSVSREKKESFPLTVTSAQKNPTAFYLCASSPGQQGYTFGSGTRLTVV.

The chain uses TRBV2 and TRBJ1-5; 7 bases map to TRBD1. The V gene's germline CDR1 is SNHLY and CDR2 FYNNEI. J was trimmed by 6 bases and V by 3 bases; bases with no gene match: 5. This CDR3 is 14 amino acids long. CDR3 sequence reads: CASSDRGFSQPQHF. The CDR3 region has the DNA TGTGCCAGCAGTGACAGGGGGTTTAGTCAGCCCCAGCATTTT.

The gene calls are TRBV19 and TRBJ2-6; D is perhaps TRBD1 (6 bases). The CDR3 consists of 16 residues. Germline V gives CDR1 LNHDA, CDR2 SQIVND (reference sequence). V shed 5 bases and J shed 0 bases, with 11 bases lying between them. DNA for the CDR3: TGTGCCAGTAGTGGCCCGACAGGCTCTGGGGCCAACGTCCTGACTTTC. Protein: CASSGPTGSGANVLTF. The complete variable domain, with remaining parts taken from reference TRBV19 and TRBJ2-6, reads DGGITQSPKYLFRKEGQNVTLSCEQNLNHDAMYWYRQDPGQGLRLIYYSQIVNDFQKGDIAEGYSVSREKKESFPLTVTSAQKNPTAFYLCASSGPTGSGANVLTFGAGSRLTVL.

This clone came up a few times. This rearrangement joins TRBV29-1 to TRBJ2-2; D perhaps matches TRBD2 (6 bases). The CDR3 runs 11 residues. V lost 7 bases and J 5 bases, leaving 8 bases between the germline ends. Germline V CDR1 and CDR2: SQVTM, ANQGSEA. This chain's CDR3 is CSARGTGELFF. The CDR3 region has the DNA TGCAGCGCCCGGGGGACCGGGGAGCTGTTTTTT.

V is TRBV19 and J is TRBJ1-1, with D perhaps matching TRBD1 (6 bases). The CDR3 contains 14 residues. V was cut by 3 bases and J by 8 bases, with 16 bases left in between. Germline V gene data show CDR1 as LNHDA and CDR2 as SQIVND (reference sequence). The CDR3 region is CASSINRVNREAFF. The CDR3 nucleotides read TGTGCCAGTAGTATCAACAGGGTCAATCGCGAAGCTTTCTTT.

This clone has a handful of counts. The gene calls are TRBV9 and TRBJ2-4; TRBD2 agrees at 8 bases. The CDR3 contains 14 residues. Per germline, CDR1 SGDLS and CDR2 YYNGEE. The V segment lost 0 bases and the J segment 10 bases; nucleotides outside the gene matches: 6. The CDR3 protein is CASSVDVGGVIQYF. In DNA form, the CDR3 reads TGTGCCAGCAGCGTAGATGTCGGGGGGGTGATTCAGTACTTC.

V gene TRBV27 combines with J gene TRBJ1-1; no clear D gene. Germline loops: CDR1 MNHEY, CDR2 SMNVEV (reference sequence). The CDR3 extends over 15 amino acids. Trimming stripped 3 bases from V and 0 bases from J, with 11 bases between. The CDR3 DNA reads TGTGCCAGCAGTTTGGTCAGTACCATGAACACTGAAGCTTTCTTT. This codes for CASSLVSTMNTEAFF.

This clone was counted between two and nine times. The chain combines TRBV19 with TRBJ2-2, with TRBD2 matching 10 bases. The CDR3 covers 16 residues. Trimming removed 7 bases from V and 5 bases from J; junction bases left unmatched: 10. CDR1 and CDR2 (germline): LNHDA, SQIVND (reference sequence). The CDR3, as DNA: TGTGCCAGTATTTCCGTAGCGGGGGGCCATACCGGGGAGCTGTTTTTT. Protein product: CASISVAGGHTGELFF.

This clone was detected many times. The V gene is TRBV11-2, the J gene TRBJ2-2; D is uncertain. The CDR3 is 14 residues long. Per germline, CDR1 SGHAT and CDR2 FQNNGV. Trimming cost V 2 bases and J 6 bases, with 10 bases left between them. CDR3 nucleotide sequence: TGTGCCAGCAGCTTAAGTAGACTTTCCGGGGAGCTGTTTTTT. Translation gives CASSLSRLSGELFF.